The 20 T cell receptor beta chains below all came from one sample that was sequenced in a study of vaccination and CD4 T cells after COVID-19. The antigens these receptors bind are not known. With the Oncomine TCR Beta short-read assay, DNA from cultured CD4+ T cells was sequenced. TCRdb called the PCR reads again in MiXCR, with one record for every CDR3 protein. The table has 7,200 or so distinct CDR3 sequences, roughly 55% seen once. Treatment defined: roughly 10-day PBMC culture with coronavirus spike peptide pools or control peptides (ViraFEST assay). Input material: CD4+ T cells from blood, cultured in vitro. The receptors derive from a human donor who had recovered from COVID-19.

V gene TRBV4-1 combines with J gene TRBJ1-1, with a weak D call TRBD1 (6 bases). Germline values: CDR1 MGHRA, CDR2 YSYEKL. Trimming left V 7 bases short and J 1 base short, with 13 bases between. The CDR3 runs 14 residues. CDR3: CASKRPGQNTEAFF. CDR3 nucleotide sequence: TGCGCCAGCAAGAGACCGGGACAGAACACTGAAGCTTTCTTT.

This chain connects TRBV2 to TRBJ1-6; perhaps TRBD1 as D (6 bases). Trimming cost V 2 bases and J 7 bases, with 12 bases left between them. Germline CDR1 and CDR2: SNHLY and FYNNEI. The CDR3 loop spans 15 amino acids. The CDR3 DNA reads as TGTGCCAGCAGTGAAAACAGGGTAAACAATTCACCCCTCCACTTT. Amino acids: CASSENRVNNSPLHF.

In its sample, this clonotype was seen a few times. The chain has TRBV20-1 and TRBJ2-5; TRBD2 agrees at 10 bases. With V trimmed by 6 bases and J by 4 bases, 8 bases remained unmatched. This CDR3 region has 14 residues. CDR1 is DFQATT, CDR2 SNEGSKA, per germline (reference sequence). The CDR3 sequence: CSATSGRAGETQYF. The DNA for the CDR3 is TGCAGTGCCACCAGCGGGAGGGCGGGAGAGACCCAGTACTTC.

The rearrangement joins TRBV28 to TRBJ1-3, with a weak D call TRBD1 (6 bases). The germline V gene encodes CDR1 MDHEN and CDR2 SYDVKM. V dropped 6 bases and J dropped 0 bases, with 15 bases sitting between them. The CDR3 loop spans 16 amino acids. CDR3 region: CASSNAQGSSGNTIYF. The CDR3 DNA reads TGTGCCAGCAGCAACGCACAGGGTTCCTCTGGAAACACCATATATTTT.

V and J are TRBV28 and TRBJ2-1, with 8 bases lining up with TRBD1. The V gene's germline CDR1 is MDHEN and CDR2 SYDVKM. Trimming cost V 8 bases and J 3 bases; bases outside gene matches: 6. The length of the CDR3 is 14 residues. The CDR3 loop reads CASLQGANYNEQFF. CDR3 DNA: TGTGCCAGCCTTCAGGGGGCGAACTACAATGAGCAGTTCTTC.

The table lists this clonotype with a count of one. The J gene is TRBJ1-5, the V gene TRBV28; D is perhaps TRBD1 (6 bases). This CDR3 has 17 residues. Per germline, CDR1 MDHEN and CDR2 SYDVKM. V gave up 2 bases and J gave up 3 bases, with 17 bases separating them. CDR3 region: CASSLRGGHWVNQPQHF. The CDR3 DNA is TGTGCCAGCAGTTTACGGGGGGGCCATTGGGTCAATCAGCCCCAGCATTTT.

The chain has TRBV19 and TRBJ2-6; D not resolved. V lost 3 bases to trimming and J lost 0 bases, with 9 bases between them. The CDR3 contains 16 residues. Per the germline V gene, CDR1 is LNHDA and CDR2 is SQIVND (reference sequence). As DNA, the CDR3 is TGTGCCAGTAGTATTCGCCAGCCCTCTGGGGCCAACGTCCTGACTTTC. This encodes CASSIRQPSGANVLTF.

J is TRBJ1-1 and V is TRBV11-2; 9 nucleotides agree with TRBD1. Germline CDR1 and CDR2: SGHAT and FQNNGV. Losses at the gene ends were 5 bases for V and 1 base for J; bases not matched to a gene: 5. This CDR3 spans 15 amino acids. CDR3 in amino acids: CASSLGTGKNTEAFF. Here the CDR3 DNA reads TGTGCCAGCAGCCTAGGGACAGGGAAGAACACTGAAGCTTTCTTT.

The rearrangement links TRBV7-2 to TRBJ1-2, with D possibly being TRBD1 (5 bases). The CDR3 totals 15 residues. With 5 bases removed from V and 6 bases from J, the gap between germline ends came to 19 bases. Per germline, CDR1 SGHTA and CDR2 FQGNSA. As DNA, the CDR3 is TGTGCCAGCAGCCTTCAGTCGGACGGCAGGGATGGCTACACCTTC. It specifies CASSLQSDGRDGYTF.

The V gene is TRBV6-5, the J gene TRBJ1-1; 9 nucleotides match TRBD1. The CDR3 consists of 16 residues. V lost 0 bases to trimming and J lost 1 base; unmatched junction nucleotides: 3. CDR1 and CDR2 (germline): MNHEY, SVGAGI. The CDR3 here is CASSYSPQGANTEAFF. The DNA of the CDR3 is TGTGCCAGCAGTTACTCCCCACAGGGGGCGAACACTGAAGCTTTCTTT.

The rearrangement joins TRBV20-1 to TRBJ2-7; 8 nucleotides agree with TRBD2. V trimming: 1 base; J trimming: 3 bases; junction bases outside the gene matches: 8. The CDR3 sequence is 15 residues long. Germline CDR1 is DFQATT and CDR2 is SNEGSKA (reference sequence). The CDR3 protein is CSARAPGGGIYEQYF. The CDR3, as DNA: TGCAGTGCTAGAGCCCCAGGCGGGGGGATCTACGAGCAGTACTTC.

The chain links TRBV7-9 to TRBJ2-7; 9 bases line up with TRBD2. Germline values: CDR1 SEHNR, CDR2 FQNEAQ (reference sequence). Trimming took 1 base from V and 6 from J; bases not matched to a gene: 7. The CDR3 is made up of 15 amino acids. The CDR3 nucleotides are TGTGCCAGCAGCTTAGGGGGCGGGGGGGCCCTCGAGCAGTACTTC. Its protein is CASSLGGGGALEQYF.

The chain carries TRBV5-6 and TRBJ1-2; a possible D gene is TRBD1 (6 bases). The CDR3 spans 14 residues. Germline V lookup: CDR1 SGHDT, CDR2 YYEEEE. V lost 0 bases and J 2 bases, leaving 8 bases between the germline ends. The CDR3 is CASSLVGANYGYTF. The DNA of the CDR3 is TGTGCCAGCAGCTTGGTGGGGGCCAACTATGGCTACACCTTC. The full variable domain, its missing parts supplied by reference TRBV5-6 and TRBJ1-2, is DAGVTQSPTHLIKTRGQQVTLRCSPKSGHDTVSWYQQALGQGPQFIFQYYEEEERQRGNFPDRFSGHQFPNYSSELNVNALLLGDSALYLCASSLVGANYGYTFGSGTRLTVV.

The chain joins TRBV7-2 to TRBJ1-5, with D unresolved. The CDR3 length is 15 residues. V dropped 5 bases and J dropped 2 bases, with 13 bases sitting between them. Germline assignment: CDR1 SGHTA and CDR2 FQGNSA. The CDR3 bases are TGTGCCAGCAGCCCGATATTGGGTGGCAATCAGCCCCAGCATTTT. Translated: CASSPILGGNQPQHF.

This sequence joins TRBV28 and TRBJ2-6; D ambiguous. The CDR3 has 12 residues. Germline loops: CDR1 MDHEN, CDR2 SYDVKM. V was trimmed by 5 bases and J by 3 bases, leaving 2 bases between them. CDR3 nucleotides: TGTGCCAGCAGTCTTGGGGCCAACGTCCTGACTTTC. This sequence encodes CASSLGANVLTF. Combining the CDR3 with reference TRBV28 and TRBJ2-6 gives the whole variable domain DVKVTQSSRYLVKRTGEKVFLECVQDMDHENMFWYRQDPGLGLRLIYFSYDVKMKEKGDIPEGYSVSREKKERFSLILESASTNQTSMYLCASSLGANVLTFGAGSRLTVL.

The DNA of the CDR3 is TGCAGTGCTAGAGACCAGGGACTAGCGGGGGGCCAAGAGACCCAGTACTTC. Amino acid sequence: CSARDQGLAGGQETQYF. The chain is built from TRBV20-1 and TRBJ2-5; TRBD2 matches 15 bases. The CDR3 loop spans 17 amino acids. Germline CDR1 DFQATT, CDR2 SNEGSKA (reference sequence). The J segment lost 1 base and the V segment lost 0 bases, leaving 3 bases of the junction unmatched.

The rearrangement uses TRBV29-1 and TRBJ2-3; D unclear. Germline CDR1 reads SQVTM; CDR2 reads ANQGSEA. There are 15 residues in the CDR3. V gave up 4 bases and J gave up 0 bases, with 14 bases separating them. CDR3 coding DNA: TGCAGCGTTGGAGGCAGCAAGGGTAGCACAGATACGCAGTATTTT. It specifies CSVGGSKGSTDTQYF.

This clonotype showed up just once. The V call is TRBV20-1, the J call TRBJ1-2; D is undetermined. CDR3 length equals 18 residues. Germline CDR1 reads DFQATT; CDR2 reads SNEGSKA (reference sequence). Trimming took 3 bases from V and 0 from J, leaving 23 bases between them. CDR3 bases: TGCAGTGCTAGCCGGGCCCCCCCAATCATCCTCGCTAACTATGGCTACACCTTC. The encoded protein is CSASRAPPIILANYGYTF.

This chain links TRBV20-1 with TRBJ2-1; weak D call: TRBD2 (7 bases). This CDR3 has 17 residues. V lost 0 bases and J lost 1, with 16 bases in between. The germline V gene encodes CDR1 DFQATT and CDR2 SNEGSKA (reference sequence). The CDR3 sequence: CSARDWGGRSSYNEQFF. The CDR3 DNA follows: TGCAGTGCTAGAGATTGGGGGGGCAGGAGTTCCTACAATGAGCAGTTCTTC.

CDR3 region: CASRVRDGYNSPLHF. CDR3 DNA sequence: TGTGCCAGTAGGGTGAGGGACGGATATAATTCACCCCTCCACTTT. J is TRBJ1-6 and V is TRBV19, with D perhaps TRBD1 (5 bases). Germline V gene sequence: CDR1 LNHDA, CDR2 SQIVND (reference sequence). The length of the CDR3 is 15 residues. The V end lost 6 bases, the J end lost 4 bases, and 13 bases lay between the germline ends.